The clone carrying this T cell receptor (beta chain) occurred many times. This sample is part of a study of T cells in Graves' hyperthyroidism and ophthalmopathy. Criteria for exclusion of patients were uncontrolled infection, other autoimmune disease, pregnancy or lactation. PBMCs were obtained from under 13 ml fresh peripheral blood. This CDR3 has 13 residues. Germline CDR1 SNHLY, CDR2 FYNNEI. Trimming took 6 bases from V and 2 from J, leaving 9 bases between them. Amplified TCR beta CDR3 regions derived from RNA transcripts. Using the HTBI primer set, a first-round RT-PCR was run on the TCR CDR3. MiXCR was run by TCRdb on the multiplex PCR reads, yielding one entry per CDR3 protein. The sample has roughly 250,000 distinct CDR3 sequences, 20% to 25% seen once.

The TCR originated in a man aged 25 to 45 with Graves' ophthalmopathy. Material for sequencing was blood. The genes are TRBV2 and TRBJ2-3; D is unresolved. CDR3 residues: CASRRQATDTQYF. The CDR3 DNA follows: TGTGCCAGCAGGAGACAAGCCACAGATACGCAGTATTTT.